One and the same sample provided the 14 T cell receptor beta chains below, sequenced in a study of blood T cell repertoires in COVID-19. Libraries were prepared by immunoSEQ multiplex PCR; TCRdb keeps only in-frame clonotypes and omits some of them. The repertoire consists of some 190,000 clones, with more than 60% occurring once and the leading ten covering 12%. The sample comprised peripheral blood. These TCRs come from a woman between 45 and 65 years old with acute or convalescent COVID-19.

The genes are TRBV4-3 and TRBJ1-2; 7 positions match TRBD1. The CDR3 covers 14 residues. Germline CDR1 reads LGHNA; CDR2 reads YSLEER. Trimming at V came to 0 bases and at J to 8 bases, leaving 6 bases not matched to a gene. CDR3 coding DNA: TGCGCCAGCAGCCAAGAGACAGGGAGAGGAGGCTACACCTTC. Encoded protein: CASSQETGRGGYTF.

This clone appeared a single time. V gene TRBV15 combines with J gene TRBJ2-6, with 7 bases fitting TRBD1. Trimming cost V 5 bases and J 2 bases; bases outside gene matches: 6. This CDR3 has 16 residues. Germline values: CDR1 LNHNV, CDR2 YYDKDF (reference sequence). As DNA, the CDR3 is TGTGCCACCAGCGGGGTCGACAGGGCTGGGGCCAACGTCCTGACTTTC. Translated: CATSGVDRAGANVLTF.

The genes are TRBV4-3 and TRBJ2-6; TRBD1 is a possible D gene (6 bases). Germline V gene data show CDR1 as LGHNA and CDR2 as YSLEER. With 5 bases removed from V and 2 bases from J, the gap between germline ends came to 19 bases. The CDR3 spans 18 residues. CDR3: CASSTLGAGNTGANVLTF. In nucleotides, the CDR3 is TGCGCCAGCAGCACCCTGGGGGCAGGGAACACTGGGGCCAACGTCCTGACTTTC.

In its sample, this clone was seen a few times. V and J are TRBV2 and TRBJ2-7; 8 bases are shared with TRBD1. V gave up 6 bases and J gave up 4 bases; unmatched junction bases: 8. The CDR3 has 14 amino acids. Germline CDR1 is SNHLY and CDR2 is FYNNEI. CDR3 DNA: TGTGCCAGCAGCCCCGGACAGGGAGGATACGAGCAGTACTTC. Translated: CASSPGQGGYEQYF.

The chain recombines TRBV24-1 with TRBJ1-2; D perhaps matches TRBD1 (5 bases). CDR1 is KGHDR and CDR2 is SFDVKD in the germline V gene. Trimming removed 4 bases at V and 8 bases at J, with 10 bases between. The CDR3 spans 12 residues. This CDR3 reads CATSEWKGGYTF. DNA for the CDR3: TGTGCCACCAGTGAGTGGAAGGGGGGCTACACCTTC.

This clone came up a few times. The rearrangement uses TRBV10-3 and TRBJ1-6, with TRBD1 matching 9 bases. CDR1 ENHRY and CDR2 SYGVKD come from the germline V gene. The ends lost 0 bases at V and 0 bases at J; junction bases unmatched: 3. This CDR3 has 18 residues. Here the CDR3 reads CAISESGTGSSYNSPLHF. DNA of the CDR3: TGTGCCATCAGTGAGTCGGGGACAGGGAGCTCCTATAATTCACCCCTCCACTTT.

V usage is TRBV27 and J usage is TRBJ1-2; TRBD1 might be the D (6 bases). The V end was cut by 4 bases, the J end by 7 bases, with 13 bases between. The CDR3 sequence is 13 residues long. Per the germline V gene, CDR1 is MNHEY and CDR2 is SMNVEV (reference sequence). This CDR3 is CASSSPTGRGYTF. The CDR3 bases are TGTGCCAGCAGTTCCCCCACAGGGCGTGGCTACACCTTC.

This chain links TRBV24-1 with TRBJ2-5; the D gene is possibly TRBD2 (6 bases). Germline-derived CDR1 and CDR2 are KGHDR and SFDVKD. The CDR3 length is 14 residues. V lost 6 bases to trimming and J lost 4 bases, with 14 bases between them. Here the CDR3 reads CATSTLRGGETQYF. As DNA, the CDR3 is TGTGCCACCAGTACTCTGCGGGGTGGAGAGACCCAGTACTTC.

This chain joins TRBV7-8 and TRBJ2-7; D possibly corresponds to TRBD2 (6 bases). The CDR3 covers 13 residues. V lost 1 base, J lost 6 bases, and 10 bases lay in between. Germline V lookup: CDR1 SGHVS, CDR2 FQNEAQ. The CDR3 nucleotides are TGTGCCAGCAGCTTAGTAGCGGACACCGAGCAGTACTTC. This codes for CASSLVADTEQYF.

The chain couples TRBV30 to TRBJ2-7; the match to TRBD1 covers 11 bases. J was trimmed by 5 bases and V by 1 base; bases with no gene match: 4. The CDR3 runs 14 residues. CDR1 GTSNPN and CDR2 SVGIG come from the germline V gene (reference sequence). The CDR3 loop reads CAWSAGQGGHEQYF. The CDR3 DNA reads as TGTGCCTGGAGTGCGGGACAGGGGGGACACGAGCAGTACTTC.

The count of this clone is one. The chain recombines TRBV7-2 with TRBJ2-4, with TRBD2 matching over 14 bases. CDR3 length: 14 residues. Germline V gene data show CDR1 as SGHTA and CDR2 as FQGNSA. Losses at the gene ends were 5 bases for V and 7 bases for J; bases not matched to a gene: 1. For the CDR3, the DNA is TGTGCCAGCAGCCGGACTAGCGGGGGGAACATTCAGTACTTC. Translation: CASSRTSGGNIQYF. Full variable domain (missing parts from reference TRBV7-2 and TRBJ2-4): GAGVSQSPSNKVTEKGKDVELRCDPISGHTALYWYRQSLGQGLEFLIYFQGNSAPDKSGLPSDRFSAERTGGSVSTLTIQRTQQEDSAVYLCASSRTSGGNIQYFGAGTRLSVL.

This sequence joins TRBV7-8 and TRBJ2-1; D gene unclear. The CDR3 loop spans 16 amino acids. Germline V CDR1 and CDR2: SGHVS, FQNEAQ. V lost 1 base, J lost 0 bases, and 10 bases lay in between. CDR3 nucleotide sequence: TGTGCCAGCAGCTTAGGTGCAGCGAGCTCCTACAATGAGCAGTTCTTC. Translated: CASSLGAASSYNEQFF.

CDR3 loop: CASSQVRSGNTIYF. In DNA, the CDR3 is TGTGCCAGCAGCCAAGTCCGCTCTGGAAACACCATATATTTT. The chain combines TRBV14 with TRBJ1-3, with D hard to call. The CDR3 loop spans 14 amino acids. Germline CDR1 SGHDN, CDR2 FVKESK. V lost 1 base, J lost 0 bases, and 4 bases lay in between. The whole variable domain, remainder taken from reference TRBV14 and TRBJ1-3, is EAGVTQFPSHSVIEKGQTVTLRCDPISGHDNLYWYRRVMGKEIKFLLHFVKESKQDESGMPNNRFLAERTGGTYSTLKVQPAELEDSGVYFCASSQVRSGNTIYFGEGSWLTVV.

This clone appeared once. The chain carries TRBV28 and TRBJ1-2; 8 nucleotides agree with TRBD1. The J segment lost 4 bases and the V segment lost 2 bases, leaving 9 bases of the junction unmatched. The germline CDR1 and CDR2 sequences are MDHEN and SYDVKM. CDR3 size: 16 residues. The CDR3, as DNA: TGTGCCAGCAGTTTACCTCGGGGGACAGGCCTCTATGGCTACACCTTC. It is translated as CASSLPRGTGLYGYTF.